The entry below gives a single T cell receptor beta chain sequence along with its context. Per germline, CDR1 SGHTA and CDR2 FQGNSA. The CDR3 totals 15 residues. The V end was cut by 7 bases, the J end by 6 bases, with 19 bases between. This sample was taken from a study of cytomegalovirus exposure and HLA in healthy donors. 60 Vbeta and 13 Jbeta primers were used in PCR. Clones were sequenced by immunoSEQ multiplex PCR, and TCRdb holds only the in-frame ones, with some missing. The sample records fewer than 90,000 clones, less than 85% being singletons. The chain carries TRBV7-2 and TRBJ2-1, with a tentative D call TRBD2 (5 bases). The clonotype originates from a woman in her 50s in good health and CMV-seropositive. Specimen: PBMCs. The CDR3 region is CASTPGIPFSNEQFF. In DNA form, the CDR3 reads TGTGCCAGCACCCCCGGGATCCCGTTTAGCAATGAGCAGTTCTTC.